A selection of T cell receptor beta chains follows, all from one sample in a study of beta chain features in type 1 diabetes. Using immunoSEQ multiplex PCR, the repertoire was profiled, and TCRdb retains in-frame clones only, with some absent. Here the sample spans approximately 170,000 clones, less than 10% being singletons. Sequenced input: central memory CD4+ T cells from blood. These receptors all stem from a man younger than 35 with type 1 diabetes. Each CDR3 is given without its conserved first and last residue.

>TRBV30
ACLAGGGNEQF
>TRBV7-7
ASSLGLRVFYEQY
>TRBV27
ASSLRVTSGGYEQY
>TRBV5-4
ASSIRRDSPLH
>TRBV6-5
ASRAPGNEQY
>TRBV28
ASSKSNRGSEQY
>TRBV27
ASSRDSPDTQY
>TRBV5-1
ASSHQGVGYGYT
>TRBV19
ASSIGSANEKLF
>TRBV2
ASSEAQPYYGYT
>TRBV28
ASSERQGRREQY
>TRBV6-5
ASSPRDRDLREQF
>TRBV7-2
ASSLGVAGLYEQY
>TRBV7-2
ASSLGLHMNTEAF
>TRBV5-6
ASSWGRDRSNSPLH
>TRBV20-1
SARDKLAQY
>TRBV19
ASSPGTSGDYEQY
>TRBV5-1
ASSHETGGFTYEQY
>TRBV21-1
ATSTGELF
>TRBV7-9
ASSASPGWYLEQY
>TRBV27
ASKGGFNTGELF
>TRBV5-1
ASSSSGGREAF
>TRBV5-1
ASSLGPTGSYNEQF
>TRBV5-4
ASSREIQGSATEAF
>TRBV4-2
ASSQGNTGGGGTEAF
>TRBV28
ASSLSAGGSPDTQY
>TRBV5-4
ASSLAGGSDYGYT
>TRBV10-3
AISPGQGVQPQH
>TRBV6-4
ASSGQGNTGELF
>TRBV11-2
ASSLDVLGPPLH
>TRBV18
ASSLRVAYEQY
>TRBV14
ASSQVFAFTEAF
>TRBV28
ASSLGLAGGRNEQF
>TRBV7-2
ASSREGTSGRYEQY
>TRBV7-9
ASSFRQGSDTQY
>TRBV15
ATSRDSQLAGTHEQF
>TRBV9
ASSVVPSGVHEQY
>TRBV28
ASSWGPLGTSGALETQY
>TRBV28
ASRPGGHYNEQF
>TRBV29-1
SASLQGNTEAF
>TRBV6-5
ASSLVAGETQY
>TRBV2
ASSEYQGFEQY
>TRBV15
ATSSWGRTLQETQY
>TRBV28
ASSLFPGQETQY
>TRBV18
ASSPPGQGHEQY
>TRBV30
AWSHVGGSTDTQY
>TRBV28
ASSLSVRTAQETQY
>TRBV9
ASSVLQGGLNTEAF
>TRBV5-1
ASSPDSGGPNTGELF
>TRBV5-6
ASSFGVAYEQY
>TRBV7-2
ASSPTQGSEAF
>TRBV30
AWSVLLNNEQF
>TRBV7-9
ASSLGETNLYGYT
>TRBV15
ATSLRGSYNEQF
>TRBV19
ASTPDRGLSQPQH
>TRBV5-6
ASRQTNYNEQF
>TRBV28
ASSSRDRGQSNEQF